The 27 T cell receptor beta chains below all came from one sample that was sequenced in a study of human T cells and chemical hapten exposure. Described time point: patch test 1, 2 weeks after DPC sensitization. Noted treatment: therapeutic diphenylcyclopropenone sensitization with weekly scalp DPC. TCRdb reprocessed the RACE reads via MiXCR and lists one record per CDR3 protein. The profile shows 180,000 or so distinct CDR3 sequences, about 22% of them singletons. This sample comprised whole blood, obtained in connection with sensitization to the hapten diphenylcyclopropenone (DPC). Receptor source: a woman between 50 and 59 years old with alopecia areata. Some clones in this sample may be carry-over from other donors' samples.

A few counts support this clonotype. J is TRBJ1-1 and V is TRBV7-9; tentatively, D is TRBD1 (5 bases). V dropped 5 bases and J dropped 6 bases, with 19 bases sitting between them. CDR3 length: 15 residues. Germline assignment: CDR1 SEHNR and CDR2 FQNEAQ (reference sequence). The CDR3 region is CASSPLGGVRAEAFF. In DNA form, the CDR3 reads TGTGCCAGCAGCCCCCTTGGGGGTGTTCGAGCTGAAGCTTTCTTT.

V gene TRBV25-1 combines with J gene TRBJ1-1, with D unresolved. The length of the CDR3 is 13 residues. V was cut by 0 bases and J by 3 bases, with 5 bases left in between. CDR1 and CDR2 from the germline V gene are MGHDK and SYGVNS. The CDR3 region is CASSEYTDTEAFF. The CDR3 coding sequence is TGTGCCAGCAGTGAATATACAGACACTGAAGCTTTCTTT.

The CDR3: CASSLVWASGGYTF. The CDR3 coding sequence is TGTGCCAGCAGCTTAGTGTGGGCCTCTGGGGGCTACACCTTC. V and J are TRBV7-2 and TRBJ1-2; D not resolved. V dropped 1 base and J dropped 8 bases, with 14 bases sitting between them. The CDR3 spans 14 residues. Germline V lookup: CDR1 SGHTA, CDR2 FQGNSA.

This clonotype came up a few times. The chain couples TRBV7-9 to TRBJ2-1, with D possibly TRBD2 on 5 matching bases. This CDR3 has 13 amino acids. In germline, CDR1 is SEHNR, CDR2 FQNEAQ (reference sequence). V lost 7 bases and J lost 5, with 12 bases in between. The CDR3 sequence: CASIRGSDNEQFF. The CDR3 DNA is TGTGCCAGCATCCGGGGTAGCGACAATGAGCAGTTCTTC.

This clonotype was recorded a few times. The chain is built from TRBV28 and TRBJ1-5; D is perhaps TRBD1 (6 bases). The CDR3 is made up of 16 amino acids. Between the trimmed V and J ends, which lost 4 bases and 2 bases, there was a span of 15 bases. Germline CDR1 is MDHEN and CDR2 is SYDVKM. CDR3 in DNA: TGTGCCAGCAGTTCACCAGGGGAAGGGGGCAATCAGCCCCAGCATTTT. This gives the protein CASSSPGEGGNQPQHF.

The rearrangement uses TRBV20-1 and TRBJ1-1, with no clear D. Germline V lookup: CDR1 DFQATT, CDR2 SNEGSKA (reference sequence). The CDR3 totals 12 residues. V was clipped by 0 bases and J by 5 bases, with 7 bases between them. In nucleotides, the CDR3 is TGCAGTGCTAGAGACCCGACAACTGAAGCTTTCTTT. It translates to CSARDPTTEAFF.

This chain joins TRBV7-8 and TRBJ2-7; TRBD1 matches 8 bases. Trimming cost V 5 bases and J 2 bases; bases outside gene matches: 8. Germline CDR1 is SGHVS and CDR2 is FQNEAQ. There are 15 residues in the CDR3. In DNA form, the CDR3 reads TGTGCCAGCAGCCTAGGGACAGGTAGTGCCTACGAGCAGTACTTC. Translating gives CASSLGTGSAYEQYF.

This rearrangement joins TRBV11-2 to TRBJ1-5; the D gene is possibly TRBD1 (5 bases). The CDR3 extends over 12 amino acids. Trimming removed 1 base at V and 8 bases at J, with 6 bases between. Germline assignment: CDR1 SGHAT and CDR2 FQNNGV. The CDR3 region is CASSLGGEPQHF. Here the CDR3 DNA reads TGTGCCAGCAGCTTAGGGGGGGAGCCCCAGCATTTT. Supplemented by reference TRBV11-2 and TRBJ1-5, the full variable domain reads EAGVAQSPRYKIIEKRQSVAFWCNPISGHATLYWYQQILGQGPKLLIQFQNNGVVDDSQLPKDRFSAERLKGVDSTLKIQPAKLEDSAVYLCASSLGGEPQHFGDGTRLSIL.

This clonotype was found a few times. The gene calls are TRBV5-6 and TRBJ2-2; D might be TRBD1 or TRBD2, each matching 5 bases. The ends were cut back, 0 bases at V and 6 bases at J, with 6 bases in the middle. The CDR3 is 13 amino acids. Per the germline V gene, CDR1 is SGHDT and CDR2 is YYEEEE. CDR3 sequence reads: CASSLVGPGELFF. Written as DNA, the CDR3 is TGTGCCAGCAGCTTGGTGGGACCCGGGGAGCTGTTTTTT.

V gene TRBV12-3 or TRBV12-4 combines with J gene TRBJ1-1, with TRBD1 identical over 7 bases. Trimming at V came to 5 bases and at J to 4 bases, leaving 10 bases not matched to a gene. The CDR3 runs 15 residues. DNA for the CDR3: TGTGCCAGCAGTCCGCCGACAGGGAGAGGCACTGAAGCTTTCTTT. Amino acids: CASSPPTGRGTEAFF.

The CDR3 nucleotides read TGCAGCGTTGCCTGGGGGGAAAAACTGTTTTTT. It yields the protein CSVAWGEKLFF. The chain joins TRBV29-1 to TRBJ1-4; D perhaps matches TRBD1 (5 bases). From germline, CDR1 is SQVTM and CDR2 ANQGSEA. Trimming removed 4 bases at V and 8 bases at J, with 8 bases between. CDR3 length: 11 amino acids.

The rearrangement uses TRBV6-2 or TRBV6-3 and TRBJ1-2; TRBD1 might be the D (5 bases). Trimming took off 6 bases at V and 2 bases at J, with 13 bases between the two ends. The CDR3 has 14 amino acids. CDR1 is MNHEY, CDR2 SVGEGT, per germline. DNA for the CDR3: TGTGCCAGCAGCCCGGGACCGCAGAACTATGGCTACACCTTC. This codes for CASSPGPQNYGYTF.

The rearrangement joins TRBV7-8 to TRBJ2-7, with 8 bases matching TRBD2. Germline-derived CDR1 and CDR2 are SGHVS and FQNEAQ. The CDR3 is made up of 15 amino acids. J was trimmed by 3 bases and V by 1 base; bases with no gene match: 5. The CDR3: CASSLVGGTSYEQYF. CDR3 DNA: TGTGCCAGCAGCTTAGTGGGTGGGACTAGCTACGAGCAGTACTTC. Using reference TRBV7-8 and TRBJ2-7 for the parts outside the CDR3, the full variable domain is GAGVSQSPRYKVAKRGQDVALRCDPISGHVSLFWYQQALGQGPEFLTYFQNEAQLDKSGLPSDRFFAERPEGSVSTLKIQRTQQEDSAVYLCASSLVGGTSYEQYFGPGTRLTVT.

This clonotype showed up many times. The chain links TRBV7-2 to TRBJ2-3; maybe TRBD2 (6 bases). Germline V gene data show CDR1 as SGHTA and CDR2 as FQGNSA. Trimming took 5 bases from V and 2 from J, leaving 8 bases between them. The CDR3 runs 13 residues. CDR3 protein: CASSGGNTDTQYF. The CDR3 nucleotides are TGTGCCAGCAGCGGCGGGAACACAGATACGCAGTATTTT.

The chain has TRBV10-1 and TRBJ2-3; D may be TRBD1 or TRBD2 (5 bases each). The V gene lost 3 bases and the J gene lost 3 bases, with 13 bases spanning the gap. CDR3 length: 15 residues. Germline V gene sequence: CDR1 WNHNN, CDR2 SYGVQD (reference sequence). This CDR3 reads CASSDRGDLTDTQYF. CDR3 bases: TGCGCCAGCAGTGATAGGGGAGATTTGACAGATACGCAGTATTTT.

The CDR3 is CASNMGAGRTGELFF. Here the CDR3 DNA reads TGTGCCAGCAATATGGGAGCGGGCCGCACCGGGGAGCTGTTTTTT. The chain links TRBV7-9 to TRBJ2-2; weak D call: TRBD2 (6 bases). CDR3 size: 15 residues. Germline V lookup: CDR1 SEHNR, CDR2 FQNEAQ (reference sequence). The V end was cut by 7 bases, the J end by 4 bases, with 16 bases between.

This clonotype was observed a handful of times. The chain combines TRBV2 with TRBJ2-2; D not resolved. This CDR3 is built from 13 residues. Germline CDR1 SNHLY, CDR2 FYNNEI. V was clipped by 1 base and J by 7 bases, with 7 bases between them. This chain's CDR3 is CASSEVYLGELFF. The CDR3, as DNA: TGTGCCAGCAGTGAAGTCTACCTCGGGGAGCTGTTTTTT.

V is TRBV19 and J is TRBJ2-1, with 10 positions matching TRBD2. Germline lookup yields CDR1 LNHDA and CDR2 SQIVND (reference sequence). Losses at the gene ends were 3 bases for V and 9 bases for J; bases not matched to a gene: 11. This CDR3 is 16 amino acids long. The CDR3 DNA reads TGTGCCAGTAGTATTGATTGGCTAGCGGGAGATCGTGAGCAGTTCTTC. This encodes CASSIDWLAGDREQFF. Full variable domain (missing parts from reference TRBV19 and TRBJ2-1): DGGITQSPKYLFRKEGQNVTLSCEQNLNHDAMYWYRQDPGQGLRLIYYSQIVNDFQKGDIAEGYSVSREKKESFPLTVTSAQKNPTAFYLCASSIDWLAGDREQFFGPGTRLTVL.

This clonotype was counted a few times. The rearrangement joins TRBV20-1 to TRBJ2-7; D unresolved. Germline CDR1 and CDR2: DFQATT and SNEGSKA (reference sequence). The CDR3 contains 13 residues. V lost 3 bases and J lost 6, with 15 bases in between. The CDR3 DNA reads TGCAGTGCTAGTATTCGTTCGGGTGTCGAGCAGTACTTC. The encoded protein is CSASIRSGVEQYF.

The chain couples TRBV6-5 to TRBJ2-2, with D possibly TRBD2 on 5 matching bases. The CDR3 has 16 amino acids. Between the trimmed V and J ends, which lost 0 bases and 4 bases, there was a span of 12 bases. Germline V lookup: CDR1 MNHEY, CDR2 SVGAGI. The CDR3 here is CASSYSRAGSTGELFF. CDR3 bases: TGTGCCAGCAGTTACTCACGGGCGGGCAGCACCGGGGAGCTGTTTTTT.

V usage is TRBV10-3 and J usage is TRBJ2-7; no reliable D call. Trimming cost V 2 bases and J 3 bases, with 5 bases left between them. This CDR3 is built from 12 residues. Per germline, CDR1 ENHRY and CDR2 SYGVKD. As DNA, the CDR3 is TGTGCCATCAGTGAGGGAAGCTACGAGCAGTACTTC. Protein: CAISEGSYEQYF.

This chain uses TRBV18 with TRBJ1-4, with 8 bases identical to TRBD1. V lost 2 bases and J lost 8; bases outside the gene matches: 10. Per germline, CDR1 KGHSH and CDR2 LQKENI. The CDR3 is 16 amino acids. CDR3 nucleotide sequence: TGTGCCAGCTCACCAAGCAGGGCCAACAGGGGGGAAAAACTGTTTTTT. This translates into CASSPSRANRGEKLFF.

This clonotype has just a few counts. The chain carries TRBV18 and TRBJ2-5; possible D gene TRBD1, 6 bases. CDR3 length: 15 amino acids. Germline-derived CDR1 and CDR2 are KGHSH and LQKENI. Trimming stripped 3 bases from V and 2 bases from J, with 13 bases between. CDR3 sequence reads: CASSPKQGNQETQYF. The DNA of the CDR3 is TGTGCCAGCTCACCGAAACAGGGAAATCAAGAGACCCAGTACTTC.

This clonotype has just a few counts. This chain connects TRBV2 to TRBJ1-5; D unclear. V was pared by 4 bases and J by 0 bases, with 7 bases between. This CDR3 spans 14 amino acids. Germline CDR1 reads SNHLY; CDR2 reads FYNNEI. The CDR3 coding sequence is TGTGCCAGCAGTGCCAGCTATAGCAATCAGCCCCAGCATTTT. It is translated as CASSASYSNQPQHF.

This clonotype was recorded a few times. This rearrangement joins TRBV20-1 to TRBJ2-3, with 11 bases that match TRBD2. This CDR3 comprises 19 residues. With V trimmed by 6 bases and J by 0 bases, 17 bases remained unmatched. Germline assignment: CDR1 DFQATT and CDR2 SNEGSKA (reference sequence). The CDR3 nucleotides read TGCAGTGCCGAACTTAGCGGGAGGGCCTATTGGGGGAGCACAGATACGCAGTATTTT. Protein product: CSAELSGRAYWGSTDTQYF.

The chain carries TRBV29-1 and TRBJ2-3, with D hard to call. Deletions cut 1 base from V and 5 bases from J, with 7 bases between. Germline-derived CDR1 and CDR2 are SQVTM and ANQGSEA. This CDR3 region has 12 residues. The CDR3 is CSVEGGGDTQYF. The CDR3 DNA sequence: TGCAGCGTTGAAGGCGGCGGAGATACGCAGTATTTT.

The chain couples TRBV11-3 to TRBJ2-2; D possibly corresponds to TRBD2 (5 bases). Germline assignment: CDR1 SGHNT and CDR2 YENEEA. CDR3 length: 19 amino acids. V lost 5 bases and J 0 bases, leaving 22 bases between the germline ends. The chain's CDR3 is CASSRGSGRGPANTGELFF. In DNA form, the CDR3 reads TGTGCCAGCAGCCGCGGATCGGGGAGAGGCCCCGCGAACACCGGGGAGCTGTTTTTT.